These 15 T cell receptor beta chains share one sample of origin, sequenced in a study of T-cell memory formation after mild COVID-19. Each CDR3 protein is one row after TCRdb ran MiXCR on the 5' RACE reads. The sample lists 250,000 or so distinct CDR3 sequences, 15% to 20% occurring once. Sequenced: PBMCs or a T cell subset sorted from them (not recorded which). Receptors were obtained from a man younger than 30 who had mild COVID-19 (a few samples of this study predate the infection). Cell type and time point are not known.

This clonotype was observed at least ten times. The chain employs TRBV28 and TRBJ2-1; no firm D call. The CDR3 is 12 amino acids. The ends were cut back, 4 bases at V and 3 bases at J, with 4 bases in the middle. Germline V lookup: CDR1 MDHEN, CDR2 SYDVKM. CDR3 sequence: CASSSRYNEQFF. DNA of the CDR3: TGTGCCAGCAGTTCCCGCTACAATGAGCAGTTCTTC.

J is TRBJ1-2 and V is TRBV5-1; the match to TRBD1 covers 12 bases. This CDR3 has 17 amino acids. Looked up from germline, CDR1 is SGHRS and CDR2 is YFSETQ. V lost 4 bases to trimming and J lost 5 bases; unmatched junction nucleotides: 12. The CDR3 coding sequence is TGCGCCAGCAGCGACTACCGGGACAGGGGGCTTCGGTATGGCTACACCTTC. This sequence encodes CASSDYRDRGLRYGYTF.

This clonotype was counted at least ten times. The V gene is TRBV7-2, the J gene TRBJ2-5; 7 bases line up with TRBD1. V trimming: 1 base; J trimming: 4 bases; junction bases outside the gene matches: 3. CDR3 length: 14 residues. Germline V CDR1 and CDR2: SGHTA, FQGNSA. This chain's CDR3 is CASSLGGGRETQYF. The CDR3 region has the DNA TGTGCCAGCAGCTTAGGAGGGGGCAGAGAGACCCAGTACTTC.

This clonotype has just a few counts. CDR3 coding DNA: TGCGCCAGCAGTCAGGGTAGCGGGGGGTTCTACGAGCAGTACTTC. This translates into CASSQGSGGFYEQYF. The V gene is TRBV4-1, the J gene TRBJ2-7; 10 bases line up with TRBD2. There are 15 residues in the CDR3. Germline V gene sequence: CDR1 MGHRA, CDR2 YSYEKL. The ends lost 6 bases at V and 3 bases at J; junction bases unmatched: 8.

This clonotype was recorded a few times. The chain employs TRBV7-2 and TRBJ1-1, with D possibly matching TRBD1 (5 bases). Trimming removed 7 bases at V and 1 base at J, with 16 bases between. CDR1 and CDR2 (germline): SGHTA, FQGNSA. The length of the CDR3 is 15 residues. In DNA, the CDR3 is TGTGCCAGCACTTTTTTTGGGGGGGGGAACACTGAAGCTTTCTTT. It specifies CASTFFGGGNTEAFF. Using reference TRBV7-2 and TRBJ1-1 for the parts outside the CDR3, the full variable domain is GAGVSQSPSNKVTEKGKDVELRCDPISGHTALYWYRQSLGQGLEFLIYFQGNSAPDKSGLPSDRFSAERTGGSVSTLTIQRTQQEDSAVYLCASTFFGGGNTEAFFGQGTRLTVV.

This clonotype has more than one count but fewer than ten. This chain links TRBV4-3 with TRBJ2-1; 9 nucleotides line up with TRBD1. The CDR3 runs to 16 residues. After removal of 0 bases from V and 5 bases from J, the junction contained 5 bases not matched to a gene. Germline assignment: CDR1 LGHNA and CDR2 YSLEER. The CDR3 nucleotides are TGCGCCAGCAGCCAAGATTGGGACAGGGAAAACAATGAGCAGTTCTTC. Translating it yields CASSQDWDRENNEQFF.

The chain combines TRBV6-2 or TRBV6-3 with TRBJ2-5, with 8 bases aligning to TRBD2. J gave up 7 bases and V 4 bases, and 8 bases lay outside the gene matches. The CDR3 runs to 14 residues. Germline values: CDR1 MNHEY, CDR2 SVGEGT. The CDR3 spells CASSSVGLVGTQYF. DNA of the CDR3: TGTGCCAGCAGTTCCGTGGGACTAGTCGGGACCCAGTACTTC.

The chain carries TRBV11-1 and TRBJ2-7; D could derive from TRBD1 or TRBD2 (5 bases each). CDR1 and CDR2 from the germline V gene are SGHAT and FQDESV (reference sequence). Deletions cut 5 bases from V and 2 bases from J, with 13 bases between. The CDR3 length is 14 residues. The CDR3 DNA is TGTGCCAGCAGCCCAAGGGACGGTCCCTACGAGCAGTACGTC. Amino acids: CASSPRDGPYEQYV.

The gene calls are TRBV6-5 and TRBJ2-4, with 8 bases aligning to TRBD1. Germline CDR1 and CDR2: MNHEY and SVGAGI. This CDR3 region has 13 residues. V lost 2 bases, J lost 11 bases, and 5 bases stayed unmatched. The CDR3, as DNA: TGTGCCAGCAGTTACGACAGGGGTCGTTTTCAGTACTTC. Residues: CASSYDRGRFQYF.

This clonotype was found a few times. The chain links TRBV5-4 to TRBJ2-3, with 9 bases that match TRBD2. This CDR3 is 13 amino acids long. After removal of 7 bases from V and 4 bases from J, the junction contained 4 bases not matched to a gene. Looked up from germline, CDR1 is SGHNT and CDR2 is YYREEE (reference sequence). CDR3 nucleotides: TGTGCCAGCTCGACTAGCGGAGCAGATACGCAGTATTTT. Its translation is CASSTSGADTQYF.

This clonotype showed up just a few times. The J gene is TRBJ1-5, the V gene TRBV12-3 or TRBV12-4; TRBD1 might be the D (5 bases). The CDR3 is 14 amino acids. V lost 5 bases and J 4 bases, leaving 12 bases between the germline ends. In nucleotides, the CDR3 is TGTGCCAGCAGTATCGGGACGGTGAATCAGCCCCAGCATTTT. It yields the protein CASSIGTVNQPQHF.

This clonotype was counted between two and nine times. This chain joins TRBV3-1 and TRBJ2-5, with 10 bases lining up with TRBD2. Germline loops: CDR1 LGHDT, CDR2 YNNKEL (reference sequence). The CDR3 totals 16 residues. Trimming removed 2 bases from V and 1 base from J; junction bases left unmatched: 4. CDR3 protein: CASSQPAGGSQETQYF. CDR3 DNA sequence: TGTGCCAGCAGCCAACCAGCGGGGGGGAGCCAAGAGACCCAGTACTTC.

Only a few counts were recorded for this clonotype. V gene TRBV28 combines with J gene TRBJ2-7; a possible D gene is TRBD1 (6 bases). The CDR3 is 16 residues long. V lost 1 base to trimming and J lost 5 bases, with 18 bases between them. Per the germline V gene, CDR1 is MDHEN and CDR2 is SYDVKM. For the CDR3, the DNA is TGTGCCAGCAGTTTATTGGGACATTGGGGAGAGAACGAGCAGTACGTC. Its translation is CASSLLGHWGENEQYV.

This clonotype was detected ten times or more. The chain links TRBV12-3 or TRBV12-4 to TRBJ2-1; D unclear. The V end was cut by 4 bases, the J end by 8 bases, with 15 bases between. The CDR3 contains 14 residues. The CDR3 loop reads CASSYAGFVDEQFF. The CDR3 DNA is TGTGCCAGCAGTTATGCAGGATTTGTGGATGAGCAGTTCTTC.

The chain carries TRBV6-6 and TRBJ1-6; D gene uncertain. The length of the CDR3 is 15 residues. V shed 7 bases and J shed 10 bases, with 20 bases lying between them. CDR1 and CDR2 (germline): MNHNY, SVGAGI (reference sequence). DNA of the CDR3: TGTGCCAGCACCTCTCCCGGGGAGGGCCCCTCACCCCTCCACTTT. Its protein is CASTSPGEGPSPLHF.